This entry lists 2 T cell receptor beta chains sequenced from one sample in a study of cytotoxic CD8 clonotypes in ibrutinib-treated CLL. Some clones are missing from TCRdb's copy, which holds only in-frame ones; the method was immunoSEQ multiplex PCR. This table holds some 76,000 clones, around four fifths found once. Here the sequenced sample was PBMCs, taken after 24 months of ibrutinib treatment. These receptors came from a human donor with chronic lymphocytic leukemia.

The DNA of the CDR3 is TGTGCCAGCAAGTCAGGGCTCAATCAGCCCCAGCATTTT. This sequence encodes CASKSGLNQPQHF. V and J are TRBV28 and TRBJ1-5, with D possibly being TRBD1 (5 bases). The CDR3 length is 13 residues. The germline CDR1 and CDR2 sequences are MDHEN and SYDVKM. The V and J ends lost 7 bases and 3 bases respectively, with 10 bases between them.

This chain joins TRBV4-1 and TRBJ2-7, with D unresolved. From germline, CDR1 is MGHRA and CDR2 YSYEKL. The CDR3 loop spans 13 amino acids. V was clipped by 5 bases and J by 5 bases, with 13 bases between them. CDR3 in DNA: TGCGCCAGCAGCTCCGGGCCATGGAACGAGCAGTACTTC. Protein sequence: CASSSGPWNEQYF.